This T cell receptor beta chain is drawn from a study of blood T cell repertoires in COVID-19. Study at large: Acute and convalescent COVID-19 samples came from the United States, Italy and Spain.

Followed longitudinally, the Seattle patients had been enrolled during active infection. As originally analysed: Estimation of nucleated cell counts was performed using reference gene primer amplification. Assay used: immunoSEQ multiplex PCR; TCRdb lists only in-frame clones, some missing. D and trimming were read from the DNA, whereas the V and J calls and clone size are those reported in that table. The sample contains approximately 200,000 clones, roughly three quarters of which appear only once. This CDR3 has 15 residues. In germline, CDR1 is MNHEY, CDR2 SMNVEV (reference sequence). The V end lost 6 bases, the J end lost 0 bases, and 9 bases lay between the germline ends.

This TCR came from a woman aged 80 or over with COVID-19, enrolled during active disease. The gene calls are TRBV27 and TRBJ2-6; D not certain. Sequencing was done on a sample of peripheral blood. The CDR3 loop reads CASRKLVSGANVLTF. The DNA for the CDR3 is TGTGCCAGCAGAAAGCTGGTCTCTGGGGCCAACGTCCTGACTTTC.